This entry describes one T cell receptor beta chain. This sample stems from a study of monozygotic twins with inflammatory bowel disease. The CDR3 is made up of 13 amino acids. Per the germline V gene, CDR1 is KGHDR and CDR2 is SFDVKD. Reprocessing the 5' RACE reads, TCRdb reports a single entry for every CDR3 protein and omits DNA. In all, the sample yields 190,000 or so distinct CDR3 sequences. V is TRBV24-1 and J is TRBJ1-3; TCRdb selects TRBD1, and the lack of DNA leaves this call unchecked. The receptor's source is a human donor with ulcerative colitis or Crohn's disease, or a healthy co-twin of an affected twin (not recorded which). Specimen: blood. The CDR3 spells CATRGDSGNTIYF.